This TCR beta chain appears in the sequencing data of a study of neoadjuvant anti-PD-1 for oral cavity cancer. The wider study: Patients without progression received a fourth nivolumab dose around day 43, then surgical resection on days 50-56.

Profiling relied on immunoSEQ multiplex PCR, and the TCRdb table lists in-frame clones only, not all of them. Altogether around 62,000 clones are present, roughly three quarters being singletons, with the ten largest covering 2.6%. The germline gives CDR1 MGHRA, CDR2 YSYEKL. The CDR3 is made up of 15 amino acids. Trimming pared 2 bases from V and 0 bases from J, leaving 10 bases between. The chain recombines TRBV4-1 with TRBJ1-1; D is unresolved. This TCR was sampled from a person aged 40 to 85 with oral cavity squamous cell carcinoma. Material: PBMCs, obtained before nivolumab (anti-PD-1) treatment. The CDR3 sequence is CASSQRRALNTEAFF. CDR3 bases: TGCGCCAGCAGCCAACGTCGGGCCTTGAACACTGAAGCTTTCTTT.